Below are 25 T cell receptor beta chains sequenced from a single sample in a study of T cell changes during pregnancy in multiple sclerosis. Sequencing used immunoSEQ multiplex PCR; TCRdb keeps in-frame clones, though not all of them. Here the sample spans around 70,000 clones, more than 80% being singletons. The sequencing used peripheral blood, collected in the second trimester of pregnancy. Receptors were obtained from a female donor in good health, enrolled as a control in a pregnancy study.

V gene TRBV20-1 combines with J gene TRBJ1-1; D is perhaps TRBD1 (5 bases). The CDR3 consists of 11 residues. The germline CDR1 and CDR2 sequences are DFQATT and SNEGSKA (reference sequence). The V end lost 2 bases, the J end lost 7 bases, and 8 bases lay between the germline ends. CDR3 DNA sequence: TGCAGTGCTAGACGACAGAGTGAAGCTTTCTTT. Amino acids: CSARRQSEAFF.

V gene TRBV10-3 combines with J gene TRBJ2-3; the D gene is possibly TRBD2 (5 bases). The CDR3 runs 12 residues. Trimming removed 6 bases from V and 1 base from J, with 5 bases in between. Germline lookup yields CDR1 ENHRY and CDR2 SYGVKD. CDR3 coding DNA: TGTGCCATCAGCGGGGGCACAGATACGCAGTATTTT. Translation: CAISGGTDTQYF.

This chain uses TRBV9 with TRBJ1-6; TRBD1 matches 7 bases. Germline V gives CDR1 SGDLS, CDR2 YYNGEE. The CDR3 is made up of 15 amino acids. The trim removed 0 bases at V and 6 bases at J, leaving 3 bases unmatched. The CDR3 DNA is TGTGCCAGCAGCGTAGAAGGGGGCCTTAATTCACCCCTCCACTTT. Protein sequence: CASSVEGGLNSPLHF.

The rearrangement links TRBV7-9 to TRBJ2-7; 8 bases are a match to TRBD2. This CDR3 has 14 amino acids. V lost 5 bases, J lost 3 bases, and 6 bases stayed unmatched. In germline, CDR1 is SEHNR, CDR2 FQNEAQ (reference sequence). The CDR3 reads CASSVGTSNYEQYF. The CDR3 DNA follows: TGTGCCAGCAGCGTCGGGACTAGTAACTACGAGCAGTACTTC.

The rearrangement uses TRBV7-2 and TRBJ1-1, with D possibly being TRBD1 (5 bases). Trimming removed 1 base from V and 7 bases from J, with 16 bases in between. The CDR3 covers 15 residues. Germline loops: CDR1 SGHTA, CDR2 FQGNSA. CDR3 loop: CASSLGGRRGDEAFF. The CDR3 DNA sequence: TGTGCCAGCAGCTTAGGGGGTCGCCGGGGGGATGAAGCTTTCTTT.

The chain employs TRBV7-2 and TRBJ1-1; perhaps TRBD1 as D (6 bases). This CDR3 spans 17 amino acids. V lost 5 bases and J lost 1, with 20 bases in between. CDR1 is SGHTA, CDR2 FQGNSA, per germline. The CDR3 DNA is TGTGCCAGCAGCCCTGGCGGCAGGGGAATGCGGAACACTGAAGCTTTCTTT. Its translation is CASSPGGRGMRNTEAFF.

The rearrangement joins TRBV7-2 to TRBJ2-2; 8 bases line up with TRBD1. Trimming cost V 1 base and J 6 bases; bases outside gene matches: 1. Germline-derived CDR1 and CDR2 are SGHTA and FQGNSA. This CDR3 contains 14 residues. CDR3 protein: CASSLETGAGELFF. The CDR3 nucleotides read TGTGCCAGCAGCTTAGAGACAGGGGCCGGGGAGCTGTTTTTT.

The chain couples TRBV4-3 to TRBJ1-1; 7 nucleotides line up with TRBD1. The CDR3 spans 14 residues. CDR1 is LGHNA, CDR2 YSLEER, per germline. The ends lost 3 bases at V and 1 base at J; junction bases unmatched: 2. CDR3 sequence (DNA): TGCGCCAGCAGCCAGGGACAGTCGAACACTGAAGCTTTCTTT. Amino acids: CASSQGQSNTEAFF.

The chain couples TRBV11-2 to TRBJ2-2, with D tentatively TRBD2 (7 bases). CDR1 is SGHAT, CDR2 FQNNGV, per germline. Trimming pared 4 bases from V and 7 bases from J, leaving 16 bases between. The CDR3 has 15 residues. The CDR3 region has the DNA TGTGCCAGCAGCTCACCGGGGGGAGGGGGCGGGGAGCTGTTTTTT. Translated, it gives CASSSPGGGGGELFF.

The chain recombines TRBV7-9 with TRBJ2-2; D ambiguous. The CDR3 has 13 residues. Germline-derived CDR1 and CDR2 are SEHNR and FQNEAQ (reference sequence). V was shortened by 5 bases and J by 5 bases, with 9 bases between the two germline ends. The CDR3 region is CASSGRGTGELFF. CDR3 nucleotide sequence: TGTGCCAGCAGCGGCAGAGGTACCGGGGAGCTGTTTTTT. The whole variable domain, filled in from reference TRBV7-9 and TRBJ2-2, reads DTGVSQNPRHKITKRGQNVTFRCDPISEHNRLYWYRQTLGQGPEFLTYFQNEAQLEKSRLLSDRFSAERPKGSFSTLEIQRTEQGDSAMYLCASSGRGTGELFFGEGSRLTVL.

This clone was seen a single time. The CDR3: CASSLGGGYTF. DNA for the CDR3: TGTGCCAGCAGCCTCGGGGGGGGCTACACCTTC. The V call is TRBV14, the J call TRBJ1-2, with a weak D call TRBD1 (5 bases). The CDR3 runs 11 residues. In germline, CDR1 is SGHDN, CDR2 FVKESK. Trimming pared 4 bases from V and 8 bases from J, leaving 8 bases between.

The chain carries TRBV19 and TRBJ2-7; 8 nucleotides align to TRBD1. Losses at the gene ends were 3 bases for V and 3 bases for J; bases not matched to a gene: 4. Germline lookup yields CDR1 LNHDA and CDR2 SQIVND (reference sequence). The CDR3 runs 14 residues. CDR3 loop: CASSIPGQVYEQYF. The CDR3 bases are TGTGCCAGTAGTATTCCGGGACAGGTCTACGAGCAGTACTTC.

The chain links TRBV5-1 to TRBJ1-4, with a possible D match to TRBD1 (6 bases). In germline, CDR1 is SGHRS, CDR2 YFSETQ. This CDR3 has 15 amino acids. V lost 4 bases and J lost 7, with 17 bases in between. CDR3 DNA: TGCGCCAGCAGCGGGAGGGGGTCGCAGGGTGAAAAACTGTTTTTT. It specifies CASSGRGSQGEKLFF.

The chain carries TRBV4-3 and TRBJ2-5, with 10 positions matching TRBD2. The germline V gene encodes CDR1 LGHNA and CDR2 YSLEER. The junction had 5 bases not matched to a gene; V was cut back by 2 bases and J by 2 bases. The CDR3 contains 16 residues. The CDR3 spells CASSQSSLAGQETQYF. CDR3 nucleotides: TGCGCCAGCAGCCAATCATCACTAGCGGGGCAAGAGACCCAGTACTTC.

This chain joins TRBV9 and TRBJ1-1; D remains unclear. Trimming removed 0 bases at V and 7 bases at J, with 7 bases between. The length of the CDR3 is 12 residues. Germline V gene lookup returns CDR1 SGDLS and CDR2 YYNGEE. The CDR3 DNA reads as TGTGCCAGCAGCGTAGGGTCAGATGAAGCTTTCTTT. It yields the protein CASSVGSDEAFF.

CDR3 DNA sequence: TGTGCCAGCAGTGGTGGGGGGAAGAACTATGGCTACACCTTC. It encodes CASSGGGKNYGYTF. The chain couples TRBV27 to TRBJ1-2; weak D call: TRBD1 (5 bases). CDR1 is MNHEY, CDR2 SMNVEV, per germline (reference sequence). The CDR3 totals 14 residues. The ends were cut back, 5 bases at V and 2 bases at J, with 12 bases in the middle.

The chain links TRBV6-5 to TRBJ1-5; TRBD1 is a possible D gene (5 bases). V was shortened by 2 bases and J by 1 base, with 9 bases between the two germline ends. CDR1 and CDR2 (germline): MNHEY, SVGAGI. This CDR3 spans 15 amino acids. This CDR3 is CASSYDSGSNQPQHF. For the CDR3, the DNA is TGTGCCAGCAGTTACGACAGCGGGAGCAATCAGCCCCAGCATTTT.

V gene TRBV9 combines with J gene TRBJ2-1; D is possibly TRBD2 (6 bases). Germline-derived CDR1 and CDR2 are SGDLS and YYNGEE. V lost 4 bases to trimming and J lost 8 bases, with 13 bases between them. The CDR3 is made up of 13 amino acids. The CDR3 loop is CASSPGVLDEQFF. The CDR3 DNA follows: TGTGCCAGCAGCCCGGGGGTTTTGGATGAGCAGTTCTTC.

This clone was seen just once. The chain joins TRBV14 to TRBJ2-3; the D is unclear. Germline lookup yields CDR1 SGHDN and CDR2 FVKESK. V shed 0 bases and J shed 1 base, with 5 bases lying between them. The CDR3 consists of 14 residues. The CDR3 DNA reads TGTGCCAGCAGCCAAGATCTAGGCACAGATACGCAGTATTTT. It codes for CASSQDLGTDTQYF.

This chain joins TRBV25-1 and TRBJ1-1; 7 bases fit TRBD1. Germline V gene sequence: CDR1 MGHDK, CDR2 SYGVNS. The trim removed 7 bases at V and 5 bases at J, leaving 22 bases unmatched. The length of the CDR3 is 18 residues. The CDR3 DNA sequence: TGTGCCAGCAATTCGCCCCCGCCCATAGACAGGGTTAGAACTGAAGCTTTCTTT. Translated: CASNSPPPIDRVRTEAFF.

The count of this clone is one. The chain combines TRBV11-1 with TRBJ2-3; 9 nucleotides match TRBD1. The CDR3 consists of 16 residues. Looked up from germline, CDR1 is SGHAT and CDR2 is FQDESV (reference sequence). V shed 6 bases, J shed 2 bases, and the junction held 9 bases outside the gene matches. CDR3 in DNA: TGTGCCAGCAGTCATGACGGGACAGGGTACACAGATACGCAGTATTTT. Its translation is CASSHDGTGYTDTQYF.

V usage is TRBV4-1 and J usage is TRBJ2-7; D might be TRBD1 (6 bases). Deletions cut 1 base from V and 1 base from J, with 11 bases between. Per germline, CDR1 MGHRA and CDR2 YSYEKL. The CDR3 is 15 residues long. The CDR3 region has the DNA TGCGCCAGCAGCCAAGGGGGCAGGGGTTCCTACGAGCAGTACTTC. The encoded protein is CASSQGGRGSYEQYF.

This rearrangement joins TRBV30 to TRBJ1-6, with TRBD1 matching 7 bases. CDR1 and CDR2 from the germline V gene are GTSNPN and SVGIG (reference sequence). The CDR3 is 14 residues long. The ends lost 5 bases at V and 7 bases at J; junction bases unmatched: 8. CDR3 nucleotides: TGTGCCTGGGACCAGGGGGTTGGAAATTCACCCCTCCACTTT. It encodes CAWDQGVGNSPLHF. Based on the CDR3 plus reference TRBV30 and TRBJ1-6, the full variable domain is SQTIHQWPATLVQPVGSPLSLECTVEGTSNPNLYWYRQAAGRGLQLLFYSVGIGQISSEVPQNLSASRPQDRQFILSSKKLLLSDSGFYLCAWDQGVGNSPLHFGNGTRLTVT.

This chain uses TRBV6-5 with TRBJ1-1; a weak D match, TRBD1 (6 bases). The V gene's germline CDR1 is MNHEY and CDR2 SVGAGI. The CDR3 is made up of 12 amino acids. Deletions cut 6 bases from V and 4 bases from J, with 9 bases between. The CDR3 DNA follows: TGTGCCAGCAGGACAGGTCTCACTGAAGCTTTCTTT. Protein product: CASRTGLTEAFF.

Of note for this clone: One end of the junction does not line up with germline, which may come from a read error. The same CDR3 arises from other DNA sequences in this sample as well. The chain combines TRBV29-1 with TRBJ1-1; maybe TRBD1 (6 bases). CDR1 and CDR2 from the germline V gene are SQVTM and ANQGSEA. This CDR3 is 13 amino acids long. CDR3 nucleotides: TGCAGCGTTTCGGGACAAATGAACACTGAAGCCTTCTTT. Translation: CSVSGQMNTEAFF.